A selection of T cell receptor beta chains follows, all from one sample in a study of shared clonotypes between healthy human individuals. Method: immunoSEQ multiplex PCR; TCRdb's copy keeps in-frame clones and lacks some. Of some 700,000 clones in the sample, about 90% are singletons; the top ten hold 34%. Sequenced: memory CD8+ T cells from PBMCs. The origin of the receptors is a man between 18 and 35 years old in good health. Some clones in this sample may be carry-over from other donors' samples. CDR3s include the opening cysteine and the closing phenylalanine or tryptophan. Each record gives: J gene, V gene, clone size, D gene, CDR3 DNA, CDR3 protein. D genes are given only for firm matches. For some rows the clone size is stated as once, few or many, or as a class when expanded; others skip it.

>TRBJ2-1|TRBV27|-|TRBD1
TGTGCCAGCAGTCTTCCAGGGACAGGGATTTACAATGAGCAGTTCTTC
CASSLPGTGIYNEQFF
>TRBJ2-3|TRBV9|-|TRBD2
TGTGCCAGCAGCCAAACGAGCGGGAGACACTCAGATACGCAGTATTTT
CASSQTSGRHSDTQYF
>TRBJ2-7|TRBV7-2|-|-
TGTGCCAGCAGCTACGGACTAAACTACGAGCAGTACTTC
CASSYGLNYEQYF
>TRBJ2-5|TRBV19|-|-
TGTGCCAGTAGTAGTTCGTACAACCCCCCACAAGAGACCCAGTACTTC
CASSSSYNPPQETQYF
>TRBJ2-7|TRBV29-1|-|TRBD2
TGCAGCGTTTCAGGACGACTAGCCTCAAGGAGCTACGAGCAGTACTTC
CSVSGRLASRSYEQYF
>TRBJ2-2|TRBV27|-|TRBD2
TGTGCCAGCAACCGACTAGCGGGAGGCACCGGGGAGCTGTTTTTT
CASNRLAGGTGELFF
>TRBJ2-7|TRBV5-1|-|-
TGCGCCAGCAGCACGGGGGACACCACAACCTCCTACGAGCAGTACTTC
CASSTGDTTTSYEQYF
>TRBJ2-2|TRBV27|-|TRBD2
TGTGCCAGCAGTGCCCCGGGACTAGCGGGATTCGGGGAGCTGTTTTTT
CASSAPGLAGFGELFF
>TRBJ2-5|TRBV7-9|few|TRBD1
TGTGCCAGCAGCTCCCGGACAGGAAAGCAAGAGACCCAGTACTTC
CASSSRTGKQETQYF
>TRBJ1-2|TRBV7-9|few|TRBD1
TGTGCCAGCAGCTTAGAGGACAGGACGGATGGCTACACCTTC
CASSLEDRTDGYTF
>TRBJ2-7|TRBV5-1|-|-
TGCGCCAGCAGCTTGGAAAGGCTAGTCTCGGTCTACGAGCAGTACTTC
CASSLERLVSVYEQYF
>TRBJ2-7|TRBV5-6|-|TRBD2
TGTGCCAGCAGCTTGATGGCTAGCGGGAGTGGTGAGCAGTACTTC
CASSLMASGSGEQYF
>TRBJ2-2|TRBV27|-|TRBD2
TGTGCCAGCAGTCAACTTAGTCGGAGCGGGGGTTTTTACACCGGGGAGCTGTTTTTT
CASSQLSRSGGFYTGELFF
>TRBJ2-3|TRBV9|-|-
TGTGCCAGCAGCGATGACACCGTTAAAATCAGCACAGATACGCAGTATTTT
CASSDDTVKISTDTQYF
>TRBJ1-2|TRBV2|-|-
TGTGCCAGCAGTGATAACAGGGACTTCATTTTTGGTGGCTACACCTTC
CASSDNRDFIFGGYTF
>TRBJ1-5|TRBV13|-|-
TGTGCCAGCAGCTTAAGCGGTGAGAGGGTGAGCAATCAGCCCCAGCATTTT
CASSLSGERVSNQPQHF
>TRBJ2-7|TRBV5-1|once|TRBD2
TGCGCCAGCAGCTTGTTGGCTAGCGGGAGGATCAGCGGCGAGCAGTACTTC
CASSLLASGRISGEQYF
>TRBJ2-7|TRBV7-8|-|TRBD1
TGTGCCAGCAGCTTAGCTAACAGGGGATACGAGCAGTACTTC
CASSLANRGYEQYF
>TRBJ1-2|TRBV6-5|-|TRBD1
TGTGCCAGCAGAAGTCCGGGACAGGGTTATGGCTACACCTTC
CASRSPGQGYGYTF
>TRBJ2-7|TRBV11-2|once|TRBD2
TGTGCCAGCAGCCTACTCGGGGAGGGCCTTGGAAGATACGAGCAGTACTTC
CASSLLGEGLGRYEQYF
>TRBJ2-2|TRBV4-1|-|TRBD1
TGCGCCAGCAGCCTGGACAGGGGGCTAGGCGGGGAGCTGTTTTTT
CASSLDRGLGGELFF
>TRBJ2-1|TRBV7-9|-|TRBD1
TGTGCCAGCAGCCCTCCGGACGGACAGGCGTCGTTCTTC
CASSPPDGQASFF
>TRBJ2-1|TRBV30|once|TRBD2
TGTGCCGGGTACGGGACTAGCGGGAGGGGGAGCTCCTACAATGAGCAGTTCTTC
CAGYGTSGRGSSYNEQFF
>TRBJ2-3|TRBV2|-|TRBD1
TGTGCCAGCGGCAGGGGGCGGGATACGCAGTATTTT
CASGRGRDTQYF
>TRBJ1-3|TRBV4-1|-|TRBD1
TGCGCCAGCAGCCAGCTCGGACAGGGCCCTGGAAACACCATATATTTT
CASSQLGQGPGNTIYF
>TRBJ1-2|TRBV11-2|-|TRBD1
TGTGCCAGCAGCTTAACGGGGTCGTGGGACAGGGTCAGTGGCTACACCTTC
CASSLTGSWDRVSGYTF
>TRBJ2-1|TRBV27|-|TRBD2
TGTGCCAGCAGCCCGGGGAGGGGCTATGAGCAGTTCTTC
CASSPGRGYEQFF
>TRBJ2-7|TRBV7-8|-|-
TGTGCCAGCAGCCTAGGGGGGCCCTGGGAGCAGTACTTC
CASSLGGPWEQYF
>TRBJ1-5|TRBV28|-|TRBD1
TGTGCCAGCAGTGCTCGGGGGACAGGTCCTCTCAGACCGCATCAGCCCCAGCATTTT
CASSARGTGPLRPHQPQHF
>TRBJ1-1|TRBV7-9|-|-
TGTGCCAGCAGCCCGGATAGTGTCACTGAAGCTTTCTTT
CASSPDSVTEAFF
>TRBJ2-1|TRBV2|-|TRBD2
TGTGCCAGCAGTGGACGGCCCGCGGGGGGTAATGAGCAGTTCTTC
CASSGRPAGGNEQFF
>TRBJ1-1|TRBV29-1|-|-
TGCAGCGTTGATGTTTGGGTTTCGGGCACTGAAGCTTTCTTT
CSVDVWVSGTEAFF
>TRBJ1-2|TRBV14|-|-
TGTGCCAGCAGCCAGTGGCCGTCGGCCTATGGCTACACCTTC
CASSQWPSAYGYTF
>TRBJ1-1|TRBV5-5|once|TRBD1
TGTGCCAGCAGCTTGCTGTACAGGGGGCACACTGAAGCTTTCTTT
CASSLLYRGHTEAFF
>TRBJ2-1|TRBV5-1|-|TRBD2
TGCGCCAGCAGCTTCGGACTAGCGGCCTCCTACAATGAGCAGTTCTTC
CASSFGLAASYNEQFF
>TRBJ1-3|TRBV11-2|-|TRBD1
TGTGCCAGCAGCTGGATGGACAGGGCGCGGAGAGCTGGAAACACCATATATTTT
CASSWMDRARRAGNTIYF
>TRBJ1-5|TRBV7-8|-|-
TGTGCCAGCAGCTTAGGGGGAGGGTTGTCCCATCAGCCCCAGCATTTT
CASSLGGGLSHQPQHF
>TRBJ2-7|TRBV15|-|TRBD2
TGTGCCATCAGGGAGGGATACGAGCAGTACTTC
CAIREGYEQYF
>TRBJ2-2|TRBV2|-|-
TGTGCCAGCAGCGACCAACGTATATTCGGGAGCGAGGCCGGGGAGCTGTTTTTT
CASSDQRIFGSEAGELFF
>TRBJ2-3|TRBV27|-|-
TGTGCCAGCAGTTTAACCGTAAACCCAAACACAGATACGCAGTATTTT
CASSLTVNPNTDTQYF
>TRBJ2-1|TRBV7-9|-|-
TGTGCCAGCAGCCAGCGACTTTCCTACAATGAGCAGTTCTTC
CASSQRLSYNEQFF
>TRBJ2-1|TRBV10-3|-|TRBD2
TGTGCCATCAGGGAGCCGGGACTAGAGCAGTTCTTC
CAIREPGLEQFF
>TRBJ2-2|TRBV10-1|-|TRBD2
TGCGCCAGCCACCGACGACTAGCGGGTGCTGCTTCCGGGGAGCTGTTTTTT
CASHRRLAGAASGELFF
>TRBJ1-4|TRBV6-5|-|-
TGTGCCAGCATTCGAGAGACTAATGAAAAACTGTTTTTT
CASIRETNEKLFF
>TRBJ2-5|TRBV28|-|-
TGTGCCAGCAGTTTATTTAGGGGGCAAGAGACCCAGTACTTC
CASSLFRGQETQYF
>TRBJ2-1|TRBV27|-|TRBD2
TGTGCCAGCAGTTTTAGCGGGAGCCATGAGCAGTTCTTC
CASSFSGSHEQFF
>TRBJ2-3|TRBV19|-|-
TGTGCCAGTAGTAACAGGGACCAAACCTTCACAGATACGCAGTATTTT
CASSNRDQTFTDTQYF
>TRBJ2-3|TRBV21-1|-|-
TGTGCCAGCAGCAAAGGACTAGCGGGGGCAGGGGATACGCAGTATTTT
CASSKGLAGAGDTQYF
>TRBJ1-6|TRBV28|-|TRBD1
TGTGCCAGCAGTTACAAACCGGACAGGGACCCACCCCTCCACTTT
CASSYKPDRDPPLHF